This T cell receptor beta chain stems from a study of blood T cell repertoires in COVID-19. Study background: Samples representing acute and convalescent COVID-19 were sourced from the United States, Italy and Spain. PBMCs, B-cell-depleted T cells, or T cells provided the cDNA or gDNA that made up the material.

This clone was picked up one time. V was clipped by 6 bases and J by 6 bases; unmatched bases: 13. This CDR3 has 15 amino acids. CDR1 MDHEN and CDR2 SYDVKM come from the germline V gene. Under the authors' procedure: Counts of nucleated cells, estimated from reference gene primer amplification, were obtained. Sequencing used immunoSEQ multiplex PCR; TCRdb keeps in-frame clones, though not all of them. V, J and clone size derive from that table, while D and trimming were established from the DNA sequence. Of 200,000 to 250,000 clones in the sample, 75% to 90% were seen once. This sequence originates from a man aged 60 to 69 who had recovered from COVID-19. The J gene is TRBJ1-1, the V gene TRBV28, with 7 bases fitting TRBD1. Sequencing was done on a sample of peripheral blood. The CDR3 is CASRPPLGTASEAFF. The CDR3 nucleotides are TGTGCCAGCAGACCTCCCCTTGGGACAGCGTCTGAAGCTTTCTTT.